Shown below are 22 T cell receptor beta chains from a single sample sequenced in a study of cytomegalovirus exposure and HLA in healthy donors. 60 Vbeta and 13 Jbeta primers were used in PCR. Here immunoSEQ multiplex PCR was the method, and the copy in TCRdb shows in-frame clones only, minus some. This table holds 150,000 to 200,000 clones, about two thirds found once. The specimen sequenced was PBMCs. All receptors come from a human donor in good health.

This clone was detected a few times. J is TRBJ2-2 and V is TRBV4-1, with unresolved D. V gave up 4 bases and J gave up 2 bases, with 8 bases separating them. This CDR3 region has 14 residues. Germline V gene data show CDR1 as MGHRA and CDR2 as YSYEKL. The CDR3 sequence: CASSRAINTGELFF. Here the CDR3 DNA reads TGCGCCAGCAGCCGGGCGATTAACACCGGGGAGCTGTTTTTT.

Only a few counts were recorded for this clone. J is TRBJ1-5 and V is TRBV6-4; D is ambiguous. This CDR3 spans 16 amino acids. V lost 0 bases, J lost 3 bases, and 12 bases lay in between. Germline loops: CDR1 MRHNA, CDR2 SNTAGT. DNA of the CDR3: TGTGCCAGCAGTGACTCGCGAGGCGAGTTCAATCAGCCCCAGCATTTT. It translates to CASSDSRGEFNQPQHF.

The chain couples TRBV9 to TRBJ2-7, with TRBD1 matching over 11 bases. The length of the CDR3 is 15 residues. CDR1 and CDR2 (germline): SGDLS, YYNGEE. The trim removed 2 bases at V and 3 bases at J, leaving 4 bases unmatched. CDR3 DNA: TGTGCCAGCAGCGTGCGGACAGGGGGCTTCTACGAGCAGTACTTC. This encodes CASSVRTGGFYEQYF.

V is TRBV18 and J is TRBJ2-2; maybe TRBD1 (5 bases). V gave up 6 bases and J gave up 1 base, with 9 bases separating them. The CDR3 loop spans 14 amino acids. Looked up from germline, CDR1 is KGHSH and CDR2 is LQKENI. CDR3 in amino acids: CASSQGQNTGELFF. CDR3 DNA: TGTGCCAGCTCCCAAGGACAGAACACCGGGGAGCTGTTTTTT.

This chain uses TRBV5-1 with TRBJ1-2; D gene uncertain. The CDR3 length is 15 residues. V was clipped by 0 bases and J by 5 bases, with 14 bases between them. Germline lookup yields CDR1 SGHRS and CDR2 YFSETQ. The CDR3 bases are TGCGCCAGCAGCTTGGTACCGAATTTGGAGTATGGCTACACCTTC. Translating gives CASSLVPNLEYGYTF. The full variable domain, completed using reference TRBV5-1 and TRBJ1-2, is KAGVTQTPRYLIKTRGQQVTLSCSPISGHRSVSWYQQTPGQGLQFLFEYFSETQRNKGNFPGRFSGRQFSNSRSEMNVSTLELGDSALYLCASSLVPNLEYGYTFGSGTRLTVV.

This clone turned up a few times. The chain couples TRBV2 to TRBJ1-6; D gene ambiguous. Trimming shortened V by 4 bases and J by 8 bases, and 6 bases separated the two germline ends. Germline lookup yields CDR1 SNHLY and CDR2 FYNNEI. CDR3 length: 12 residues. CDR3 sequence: CASSVRYSPLHF. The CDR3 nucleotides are TGTGCCAGCAGTGTCCGGTATTCACCCCTCCACTTT. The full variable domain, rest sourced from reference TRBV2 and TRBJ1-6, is EPEVTQTPSHQVTQMGQEVILRCVPISNHLYFYWYRQILGQKVEFLVSFYNNEISEKSEIFDDQFSVERPDGSNFTLKIRSTKLEDSAMYFCASSVRYSPLHFGNGTRLTVT.

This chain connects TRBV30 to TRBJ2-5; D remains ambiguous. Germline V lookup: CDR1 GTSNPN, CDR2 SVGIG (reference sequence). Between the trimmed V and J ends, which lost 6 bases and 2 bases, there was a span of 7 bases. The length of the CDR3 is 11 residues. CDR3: CACGEQETQYF. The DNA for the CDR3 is TGTGCCTGTGGTGAGCAAGAGACCCAGTACTTC.

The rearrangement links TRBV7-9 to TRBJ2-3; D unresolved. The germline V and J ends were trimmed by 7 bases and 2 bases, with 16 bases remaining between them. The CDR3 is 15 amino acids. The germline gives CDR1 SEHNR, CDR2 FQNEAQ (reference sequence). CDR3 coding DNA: TGTGCCAGCACTGTCAAGCAGGTAGTCACAGATACGCAGTATTTT. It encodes CASTVKQVVTDTQYF.

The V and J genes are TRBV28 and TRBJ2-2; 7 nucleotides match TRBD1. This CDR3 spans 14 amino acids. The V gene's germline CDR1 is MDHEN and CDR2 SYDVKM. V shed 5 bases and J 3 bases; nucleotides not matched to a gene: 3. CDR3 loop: CASSPTGDTGELFF. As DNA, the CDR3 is TGTGCCAGCAGTCCAACAGGGGACACCGGGGAGCTGTTTTTT.

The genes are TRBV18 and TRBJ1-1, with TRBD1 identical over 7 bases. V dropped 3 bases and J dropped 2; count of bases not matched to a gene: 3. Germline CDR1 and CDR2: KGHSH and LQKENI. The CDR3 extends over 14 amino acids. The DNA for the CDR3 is TGTGCCAGCTCACCGGACAGGAGAAACACTGAAGCTTTCTTT. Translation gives CASSPDRRNTEAFF.

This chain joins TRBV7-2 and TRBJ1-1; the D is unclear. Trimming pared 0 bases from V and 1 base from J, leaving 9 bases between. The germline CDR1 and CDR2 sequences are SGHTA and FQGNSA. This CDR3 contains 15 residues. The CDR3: CASSLAWSRNTEAFF. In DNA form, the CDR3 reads TGTGCCAGCAGCTTAGCATGGAGCAGGAACACTGAAGCTTTCTTT.

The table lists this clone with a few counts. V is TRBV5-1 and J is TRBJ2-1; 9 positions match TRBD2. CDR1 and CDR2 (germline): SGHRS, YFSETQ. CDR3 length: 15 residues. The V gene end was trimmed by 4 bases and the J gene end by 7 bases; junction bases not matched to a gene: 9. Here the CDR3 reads CASSKAGLASNEQFF. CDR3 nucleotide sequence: TGCGCCAGCAGCAAGGCGGGACTAGCTTCTAATGAGCAGTTCTTC. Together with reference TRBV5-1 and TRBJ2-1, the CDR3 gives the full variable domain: KAGVTQTPRYLIKTRGQQVTLSCSPISGHRSVSWYQQTPGQGLQFLFEYFSETQRNKGNFPGRFSGRQFSNSRSEMNVSTLELGDSALYLCASSKAGLASNEQFFGPGTRLTVL.

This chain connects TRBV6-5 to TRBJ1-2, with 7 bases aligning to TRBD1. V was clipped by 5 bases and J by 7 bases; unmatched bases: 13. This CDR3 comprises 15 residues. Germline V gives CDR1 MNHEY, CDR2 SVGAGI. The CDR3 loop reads CASSRTGTALGGYTF. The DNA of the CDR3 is TGTGCCAGCAGTAGAACGGGGACAGCACTGGGTGGCTACACCTTC.

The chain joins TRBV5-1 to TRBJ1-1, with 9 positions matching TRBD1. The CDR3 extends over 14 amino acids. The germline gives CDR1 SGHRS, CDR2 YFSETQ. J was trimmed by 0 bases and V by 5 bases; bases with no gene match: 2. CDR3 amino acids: CASRRDRVNTEAFF. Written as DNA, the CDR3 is TGCGCCAGCAGACGGGACAGGGTGAACACTGAAGCTTTCTTT.

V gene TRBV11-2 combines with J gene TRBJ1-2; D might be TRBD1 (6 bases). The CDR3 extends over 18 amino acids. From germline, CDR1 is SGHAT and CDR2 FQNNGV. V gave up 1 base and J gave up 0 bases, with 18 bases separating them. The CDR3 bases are TGTGCCAGCAGCTTAGGCGACAGGTTCCTCCCAACTAACTATGGCTACACCTTC. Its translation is CASSLGDRFLPTNYGYTF.

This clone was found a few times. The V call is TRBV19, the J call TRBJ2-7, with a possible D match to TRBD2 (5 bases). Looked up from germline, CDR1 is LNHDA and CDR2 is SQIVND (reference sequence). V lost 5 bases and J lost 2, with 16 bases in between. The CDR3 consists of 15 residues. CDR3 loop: CASSQRTLPPYEQYF. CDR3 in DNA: TGTGCCAGTAGTCAACGGACTCTCCCACCCTACGAGCAGTACTTC.

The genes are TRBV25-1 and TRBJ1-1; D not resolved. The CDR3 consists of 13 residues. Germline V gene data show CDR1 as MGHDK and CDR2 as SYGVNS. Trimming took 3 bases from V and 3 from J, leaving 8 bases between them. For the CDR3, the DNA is TGTGCCAGCAGTGAGACTCACTACACTGAAGCTTTCTTT. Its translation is CASSETHYTEAFF.

The CDR3 sequence is CASSPEQGHWEKLFF. Written as DNA, the CDR3 is TGTGCCAGCAGCCCCGAACAGGGGCATTGGGAAAAACTGTTTTTT. The chain combines TRBV9 with TRBJ1-4; the match to TRBD1 covers 7 bases. This CDR3 contains 15 residues. Germline values: CDR1 SGDLS, CDR2 YYNGEE. Unmatched junction bases numbered 11, after V lost 4 bases and J lost 8 bases.

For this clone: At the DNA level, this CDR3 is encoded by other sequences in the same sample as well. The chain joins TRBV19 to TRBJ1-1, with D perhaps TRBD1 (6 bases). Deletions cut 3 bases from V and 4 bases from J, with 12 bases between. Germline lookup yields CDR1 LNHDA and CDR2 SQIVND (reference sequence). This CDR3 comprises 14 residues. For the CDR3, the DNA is TGTGCCAGTAGTATTCAGGGAGGGGGCACTGAAGCTTTCTTT. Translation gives CASSIQGGGTEAFF.

CDR3 sequence reads: CSVEQDYGYTF. CDR3 DNA sequence: TGCAGCGTTGAACAGGACTATGGCTACACCTTC. The J gene is TRBJ1-2, the V gene TRBV29-1; D gene ambiguous. V was trimmed by 2 bases and J by 3 bases, leaving 4 bases between them. This CDR3 is 11 amino acids long. CDR1 is SQVTM and CDR2 is ANQGSEA in the germline V gene. The full variable domain, its missing parts supplied by reference TRBV29-1 and TRBJ1-2, is SAVISQKPSRDICQRGTSLTIQCQVDSQVTMMFWYRQQPGQSLTLIATANQGSEATYESGFVIDKFPISRPNLTFSTLTVSNMSPEDSSIYLCSVEQDYGYTFGSGTRLTVV.

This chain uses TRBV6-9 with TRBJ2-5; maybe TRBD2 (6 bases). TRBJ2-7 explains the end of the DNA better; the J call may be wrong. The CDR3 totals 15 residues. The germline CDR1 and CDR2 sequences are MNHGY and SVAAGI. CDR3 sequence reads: CATLRGTHSSYEQYF. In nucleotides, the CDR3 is TGTGCCACTCTTCGGGGGACGCACTCCTCCTACGAGCAGTACTTC.

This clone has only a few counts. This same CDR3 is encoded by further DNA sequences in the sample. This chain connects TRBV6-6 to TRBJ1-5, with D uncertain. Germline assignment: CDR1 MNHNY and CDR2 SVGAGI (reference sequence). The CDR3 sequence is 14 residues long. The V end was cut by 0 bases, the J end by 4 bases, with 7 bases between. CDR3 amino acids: CASSYSTPNQPQHF. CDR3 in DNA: TGTGCCAGCAGTTACTCGACACCAAATCAGCCCCAGCATTTT.